The 25 T cell receptor delta chains in this list originate from one sample, sequenced in a study of gamma-delta chains in newborns, infants, children. TCRdb reprocessed the reads through CATT. The data contain about 5,700 delta-chain clones, roughly 0.41% of them singletons. Sequencing was done on a sample of blood. The receptors come from a child who was a newborn, infant or young child, either healthy, febrile or measles-vaccinated (not recorded which).

This clone has more than one count but fewer than ten. A far larger clone differs by one base, so this is likely a read error. Within the sample, other DNA sequences also encode this same CDR3. This rearrangement joins TRDV2 to TRDJ2, with 9 bases fitting TRDD3. This CDR3 region has 14 residues. In germline, CDR1 is GEAIGNYY, CDR2 EKD. In DNA, the CDR3 is TGCGCCTGTGAACTGGGGGACGCGACAGCACAACTCTTCTTT. It codes for CACELGDATAQLFF.

The table lists this clone with a few counts. This likely reflects a read error, since a far larger clone is one base away. The CDR3 nucleotides are TGTGCCTGTGACACCGTTGACCGGGGGTTCAGCTCCTGGGACACCCGACAGATGTTTTTC. Translated: CACDTVDRGFSSWDTRQMFF. The chain is built from TRDV2 and TRDJ3; possible D gene TRDD3, 5 bases. The CDR3 length is 20 residues. V was trimmed by 0 bases and J by 0 bases, leaving 17 bases between them. Germline V gene data show CDR1 as GEAIGNYY and CDR2 as EKD.

This clone is termed large. This sequence joins TRDV2 and TRDJ1; the match to TRDD3 covers 10 bases. The junction had 2 bases not matched to a gene; V was cut back by 2 bases and J by 3 bases. Germline V gives CDR1 GEAIGNYY, CDR2 EKD. The CDR3 loop spans 14 amino acids. CDR3 sequence (DNA): TGTGCCTGTGACAAACTGGGGGATTCCGATAAACTCATCTTT. Translated, it gives CACDKLGDSDKLIF.

This clone turned up a few times. The junction departs from germline at one end; a sequencing error may be responsible. The chain has TRDV2 and TRDJ3, with 9 nucleotides matching TRDD3. The germline V gene encodes CDR1 GEAIGNYY and CDR2 EKD. The length of the CDR3 is 18 residues. CDR3 region: CACDILGESSRDTRQMFF. The CDR3 nucleotides are TGTGCCTGTGACATACTGGGGGAGAGCTCCCGGGACACCCGGCAGATGTTTTTC.

This clone was picked up a small number of times. It is likely a read error: a sequence one base away is far more abundant. Other DNA sequences in this sample translate to the same CDR3. The V gene is TRDV2, the J gene TRDJ1; possibly TRDD3 for D (5 bases). The V gene lost 3 bases and the J gene lost 5 bases, with 18 bases spanning the gap. CDR3 length equals 15 residues. Germline V gives CDR1 GEAIGNYY, CDR2 EKD. The CDR3 DNA reads as TGTGCCTGTGACCCCCTGGGAACTACCACTGATAAACTCATCTTT. Translation: CACDPLGTTTDKLIF.

Comments on this clone: TCRdb attributes to this sequence the protein of a much larger clone, which differs from the DNA translation at residue 12; a read error is likely, and the protein displayed is translated from the DNA. This chain uses TRDV2 with TRDJ3; 9 nucleotides line up with TRDD3. Germline V CDR1 and CDR2: GEAIGNYY, EKD. CDR3 length: 18 amino acids. The DNA of the CDR3 is TGTGCCTGTGACACCGTACTGGGGGACTCCTGGAACACCCGACAGATGTTTTTC. It encodes CACDTVLGDSWNTRQMFF.

This clone has only a few counts. TCRdb records a much larger clone's protein for this DNA, with a difference at residue 4 that likely arises from a read error; the protein given is the translation of the DNA. The V call is TRDV2, the J call TRDJ3; D remains ambiguous. The CDR3 spans 18 residues. CDR1 and CDR2 from the germline V gene are GEAIGNYY and EKD. This chain's CDR3 is CACGTVSVSSWDTRQMFF. The DNA of the CDR3 is TGTGCCTGTGGCACCGTTTCCGTGAGCTCCTGGGACACCCGACAGATGTTTTTC.

Only a few counts were recorded for this clone. A single base is all that separates this from a far larger clone, so a read error is likely. The same CDR3 can be traced to other DNA sequences in this sample. The genes are TRDV2 and TRDJ3; TRDD3 matches 7 bases. CDR3 length: 18 residues. Germline values: CDR1 GEAIGNYY, CDR2 EKD. CDR3 nucleotide sequence: TGTGCCTGCGACACCTGGGGGCCTAGCTCCTGGGACACCCGACAGATGTTTTTC. It codes for CACDTWGPSSWDTRQMFF.

Notes on this clone: This sequence may be a read error, since a much larger clone differs from it by one base. This same CDR3 is encoded by further DNA sequences in the sample. J is TRDJ3 and V is TRDV2; 9 bases agree with TRDD3. This CDR3 is built from 19 residues. Per the germline V gene, CDR1 is GEAIGNYY and CDR2 is EKD. In nucleotides, the CDR3 is TGCGCCTGTGACAATACTGGGGGACAAATATCCTGGGACACCCGACAGATGTTTTTC. Translating gives CACDNTGGQISWDTRQMFF.

Concerning this clone: Only one base separates this from a far larger clonotype, so it likely reflects a read error. Other nucleotide sequences from this sample produce the same CDR3. This chain uses TRDV2 with TRDJ3; the match to TRDD3 covers 9 bases. The CDR3 has 19 amino acids. The V gene end was trimmed by 0 bases and the J gene end by 1 base; junction bases not matched to a gene: 6. Per germline, CDR1 GEAIGNYY and CDR2 EKD. The CDR3: CACDTAGGFGSWDTRQMFF. Written as DNA, the CDR3 is TGTGCCTGTGACACCGCTGGGGGATTTGGTTCCTGGGACACCCGACAGATGTTTTTC.

With respect to this clone: A far larger clone is only one base removed, so a read error is likely. The sample carries other DNA sequences with the same CDR3. The chain combines TRDV2 with TRDJ2; TRDD3 aligns across 11 bases. Looked up from germline, CDR1 is GEAIGNYY and CDR2 is EKD. The CDR3 sequence is 16 residues long. The CDR3 DNA reads TGTGCCTGTGACACCCTGGGGGATACTTTGACGGCACAACTCTTCTTT. Translating gives CACDTLGDTLTAQLFF.

The table lists this clone with a few counts. Different DNA sequences within this sample yield the same CDR3. This chain connects TRDV2 to TRDJ3; TRDD3 matches 11 bases. The CDR3 runs to 18 residues. Trimming cost V 4 bases and J 3 bases; bases outside gene matches: 7. Germline assignment: CDR1 GEAIGNYY and CDR2 EKD. As DNA, the CDR3 is TGTGCCTGTGATAAAATGGGGGATACGAACTGGGACACCCGACAGATGTTTTTC. It encodes CACDKMGDTNWDTRQMFF.

This clone was counted only a few times. The junction departs from the called germline gene at one end, perhaps through a read error. The sample holds other DNA sequences that translate to the same CDR3. The chain has TRDV2 and TRDJ3, with TRDD3 matching over 8 bases. This CDR3 comprises 18 residues. Germline V CDR1 and CDR2: GEAIGNYY, EKD. In DNA, the CDR3 is TGTGCCTGCGACAGACTGGGGGTTATCTCCTGGGACACCCGACAGATGTTTTTC. It codes for CACDRLGVISWDTRQMFF.

This clone was observed a handful of times. TCRdb shows a much larger clone's protein in place of this DNA's translation, and the two differ at residue 12, likely through a read error; the protein shown is translated from the DNA. The J gene is TRDJ3, the V gene TRDV2, with 8 bases that match TRDD3. CDR3 length: 18 residues. Looked up from germline, CDR1 is GEAIGNYY and CDR2 is EKD. The DNA of the CDR3 is TGTGCCTGTGACACCTGGGGGATGAGCTCCTGGGGCACCCGACAGATGTTTTTC. It yields the protein CACDTWGMSSWGTRQMFF.

Of note for this clone: Given a far larger clone just one base away, this is likely a sequencing read error. Other DNA sequences within the sample encode an identical CDR3. The gene calls are TRDV2 and TRDJ3; TRDD3 matches 7 bases. The germline CDR1 and CDR2 sequences are GEAIGNYY and EKD. With 0 bases clipped from V and 0 bases from J, the junction kept 10 bases outside the gene matches. This CDR3 region has 20 residues. The CDR3 coding sequence is TGTGCCTGTGACACCTTGGGGGACAGAATGAGCTCCTGGGACACCCGACAGATGTTTTTC. Translation: CACDTLGDRMSSWDTRQMFF.

In its sample, this clone was seen a few times. The mismatch at residue 11 between this DNA's translation and the TCRdb protein of a much larger clone likely reflects a read error; the protein shown is translated from the DNA. At the DNA level, this CDR3 is encoded by other sequences in the same sample as well. The genes are TRDV2 and TRDJ3, with a tentative D call TRDD3 (6 bases). Germline V CDR1 and CDR2: GEAIGNYY, EKD. The CDR3 covers 18 residues. CDR3 residues: CACDTVGASSRDTRQMFF. In nucleotides, the CDR3 is TGTGCCTGTGACACCGTGGGGGCCAGCTCCCGGGACACCCGACAGATGTTTTTC.

This clone was seen a handful of times. A read error likely explains why the TCRdb protein, taken from a much larger clone, differs from this DNA's translation at residue 7; the protein shown is translated from the DNA. The chain has TRDV2 and TRDJ3, with 10 positions matching TRDD3. The CDR3 is 19 residues long. V shed 3 bases, J shed 5 bases, and the junction held 12 bases outside the gene matches. Germline CDR1 GEAIGNYY, CDR2 EKD. The CDR3 coding sequence is TGTGCCTGTGACCCGATACCGGGGGATACGCCCCGGGACACCCGACAGATGTTTTTC. Translation gives CACDPIPGDTPRDTRQMFF.

This clone has a handful of counts. The mismatch at residue 6 between this DNA's translation and the TCRdb protein of a much larger clone likely reflects a read error; the protein shown is translated from the DNA. This CDR3 is also generated by other DNA sequences in the sample. This sequence joins TRDV2 and TRDJ3; D ambiguous. The CDR3 length is 18 residues. Trimming left V 0 bases short and J 0 bases short, with 11 bases between. CDR1 is GEAIGNYY and CDR2 is EKD in the germline V gene. CDR3 residues: CACDTRGFSSWDTRQMFF. The CDR3, as DNA: TGTGCCTGTGACACCAGGGGTTTTAGCTCCTGGGACACCCGACAGATGTTTTTC.

Regarding this clone: TCRdb attributes to this sequence the protein of a much larger clone, which differs from the DNA translation at residue 15; a read error is likely, and the protein displayed is translated from the DNA. The V and J genes are TRDV2 and TRDJ3; D is perhaps TRDD2 (7 bases). CDR3 length: 17 residues. Germline CDR1 reads GEAIGNYY; CDR2 reads EKD. The CDR3 here is CACDTWGPSWDTRQVFF. Written as DNA, the CDR3 is TGTGCCTGTGACACCTGGGGGCCTTCCTGGGACACCCGACAGGTGTTTTTC.

This clone ranks as medium-sized. A read error may explain this, as a much larger clone is one base away. The same CDR3 also results from other DNA sequences found in this sample. This sequence joins TRDV2 and TRDJ3, with 9 bases fitting TRDD3. From germline, CDR1 is GEAIGNYY and CDR2 EKD. The CDR3 extends over 17 amino acids. After removal of 4 bases from V and 0 bases from J, the junction contained 3 bases not matched to a gene. CDR3 sequence: CACEYWGSSWDTRQMFF. The CDR3 region has the DNA TGTGCCTGTGAATACTGGGGGAGCTCCTGGGACACCCGACAGATGTTTTTC.

This clone was counted between two and nine times. TCRdb's listed protein matches a much larger clone and diverges from this DNA's translation at residue 10, likely through a read error; the protein shown comes from the DNA. The chain recombines TRDV2 with TRDJ2; TRDD3 aligns across 8 bases. The CDR3 totals 15 residues. Germline lookup yields CDR1 GEAIGNYY and CDR2 EKD. CDR3 bases: TGTGCCTGTGACACTGGGGGATCTTTGGCAGCACAACTCTTCTTT. It yields the protein CACDTGGSLAAQLFF.

This clone has a handful of counts. TCRdb's protein for this DNA is that of a much larger clone and differs from the translation at residue 3, likely a read error; the protein shown is the DNA translation. The V call is TRDV2, the J call TRDJ2, with a tentative D call TRDD3 (5 bases). This CDR3 is built from 17 residues. From germline, CDR1 is GEAIGNYY and CDR2 EKD. The CDR3 DNA reads as TGTGCCCGTGATACCTCTAGGTCTCACCCTTTGACAGCACAACTCTTCTTT. Encoded protein: CARDTSRSHPLTAQLFF.

This clone has more than one count but fewer than ten. This may arise from a read error, as a much more abundant clone is one base away. Other DNA variants within this sample encode the same CDR3. The gene calls are TRDV2 and TRDJ2, with 12 bases fitting TRDD3. The germline V gene encodes CDR1 GEAIGNYY and CDR2 EKD. The CDR3 has 16 amino acids. The CDR3 is CACDTWGIRGTAQLFF. The CDR3 region has the DNA TGTGCCTGCGACACCTGGGGGATACGCGGGACAGCACAACTCTTCTTT.

This clone was detected only a few times. A read error may produce the germline difference seen at one junction end. The V call is TRDV2, the J call TRDJ3, with 10 bases fitting TRDD3. The CDR3 is made up of 18 amino acids. Germline values: CDR1 GEAIGNYY, CDR2 EKD. DNA of the CDR3: TGTGCCTGTGACACTTGGGGGATACAGGGTTGGGACATCCGACAGATGTTTTTC. It encodes CACDTWGIQGWDIRQMFF.

On this clone: TCRdb lists the protein of a much larger clone for this DNA, which differs at residue 3, so this is likely a read error; the protein given here is translated from the DNA itself. The chain links TRDV2 to TRDJ1; 8 nucleotides match TRDD3. Germline assignment: CDR1 GEAIGNYY and CDR2 EKD. The CDR3 is 12 residues long. The CDR3 coding sequence is TGTGCCTTTGACTGGGGGACCGATAAACTCATCTTT. Translated: CAFDWGTDKLIF.